Each of the 19 T cell receptor beta chains below was sequenced from the same sample in a study of post-analysis software for immune sequencing data. General observations from the study: Included in a set of four or five TRBV segments more frequent in patients than controls were TRBV5-6, TRBV5-1 and TRBV20-1.

These receptors have no identified antigens. Prepared TCR beta cDNA libraries contained unique molecular identifiers. TCRdb passed the PCR reads through MiXCR, listing each CDR3 protein once. The table lists some 800,000 distinct CDR3 sequences, 46% of them singletons, with 4.9% in the top ten. Sequenced sample: blood. Receptors were obtained from a girl aged 10-17 years with multiple sclerosis.

The genes are TRBV14 and TRBJ1-2, with a possible D match to TRBD1 (6 bases). The V end lost 4 bases, the J end lost 7 bases, and 28 bases lay between the germline ends. The CDR3 has 18 amino acids. CDR1 is SGHDN and CDR2 is FVKESK in the germline V gene. The CDR3 region is CASSRKDVRGSVSGGYTF. The CDR3 DNA is TGTGCCAGCAGCCGGAAAGATGTCAGGGGATCTGTCTCAGGTGGCTACACCTTC.

This clonotype occurred a few times. V gene TRBV20-1 combines with J gene TRBJ2-4; 9 bases fit TRBD2. Per the germline V gene, CDR1 is DFQATT and CDR2 is SNEGSKA (reference sequence). With 3 bases clipped from V and 13 bases from J, the junction kept 10 bases outside the gene matches. The CDR3 length is 13 residues. The CDR3 spells CSASLSGSREQYF. CDR3 nucleotides: TGCAGTGCTAGCCTTAGCGGGAGTCGTGAGCAGTACTTC.

The rearrangement uses TRBV28 and TRBJ2-1, with D uncertain. V was shortened by 3 bases and J by 8 bases, with 11 bases between the two germline ends. CDR1 MDHEN and CDR2 SYDVKM come from the germline V gene. This CDR3 is built from 13 residues. CDR3 sequence (DNA): TGTGCCAGCAGTTTTCCCGATCCAGATGAGCAGTTCTTC. As protein: CASSFPDPDEQFF.

J is TRBJ2-1 and V is TRBV5-6, with 10 bases aligning to TRBD2. In germline, CDR1 is SGHDT, CDR2 YYEEEE. Germline trimming cut 4 bases from V and 9 bases from J; bases unmatched to any gene: 10. The CDR3 loop spans 15 amino acids. This chain's CDR3 is CASSTAGTSAGEQFF. The DNA for the CDR3 is TGTGCCAGCAGCACCGCCGGGACTAGCGCTGGTGAGCAGTTCTTC. Based on the CDR3 plus reference TRBV5-6 and TRBJ2-1, the full variable domain is DAGVTQSPTHLIKTRGQQVTLRCSPKSGHDTVSWYQQALGQGPQFIFQYYEEEERQRGNFPDRFSGHQFPNYSSELNVNALLLGDSALYLCASSTAGTSAGEQFFGPGTRLTVL.

The genes are TRBV7-9 and TRBJ2-7; tentative D call: TRBD2 (5 bases). Trimming cost V 3 bases and J 3 bases, with 12 bases left between them. The CDR3 loop spans 14 amino acids. Germline loops: CDR1 SEHNR, CDR2 FQNEAQ (reference sequence). CDR3 sequence: CASSLWEQNYEQYF. CDR3 in DNA: TGTGCCAGCAGCTTGTGGGAGCAAAACTACGAGCAGTACTTC.

The gene calls are TRBV7-3 and TRBJ1-1; 7 bases are a match to TRBD1. CDR1 is SGHTA and CDR2 is FQGTGA in the germline V gene. Trimming took 0 bases from V and 2 from J; bases not matched to a gene: 3. This CDR3 region has 15 residues. Here the CDR3 reads CASSLTGDRNTEAFF. CDR3 bases: TGTGCCAGCAGCTTAACTGGGGACAGAAACACTGAAGCTTTCTTT.

J is TRBJ2-1 and V is TRBV3-1, with 9 nucleotides matching TRBD2. V dropped 2 bases and J dropped 7; count of bases not matched to a gene: 15. Germline V lookup: CDR1 LGHDT, CDR2 YNNKEL (reference sequence). The CDR3 consists of 18 residues. The CDR3 nucleotides read TGTGCCAGCAGCCAACGGGATAGCGGGAGTTGGCCTAATAATGAGCAGTTCTTC. It encodes CASSQRDSGSWPNNEQFF.

This clonotype appeared a few times. The chain recombines TRBV12-3 or TRBV12-4 with TRBJ1-2; D gene ambiguous. The germline V and J ends were trimmed by 5 bases and 4 bases, with 11 bases remaining between them. The CDR3 consists of 13 residues. The CDR3 loop is CASSARVGYGYTF. The CDR3 nucleotides read TGTGCCAGCAGTGCCCGGGTGGGCTATGGCTACACCTTC.

The V gene is TRBV12-3 or TRBV12-4, the J gene TRBJ2-3, with TRBD1 matching 9 bases. J gave up 2 bases and V 3 bases, and 6 bases lay outside the gene matches. The CDR3 totals 16 residues. CDR3 sequence reads: CASSFMGTGITDTQYF. CDR3 nucleotides: TGTGCCAGCAGTTTTATGGGGACAGGGATCACAGATACGCAGTATTTT.

On this clonotype itself: Germline and junction disagree at one end, which may indicate a read error. This chain joins TRBV24-1 and TRBJ2-3; possibly TRBD2 for D (6 bases). Germline V gene lookup returns CDR1 KGHDR and CDR2 SFDVKD. The CDR3 is made up of 15 amino acids. CDR3 bases: TGTGCCACCAGTGACGGAGGGCTGGTTACAGATGCGCAGTATTTT. It translates to CATSDGGLVTDAQYF.

The chain joins TRBV10-3 to TRBJ2-1, with D possibly TRBD2 on 6 matching bases. The CDR3 has 12 amino acids. The germline CDR1 and CDR2 sequences are ENHRY and SYGVKD. V was shortened by 8 bases and J by 9 bases, with 14 bases between the two germline ends. CDR3 sequence: CAISPGSGEQFF. CDR3 sequence (DNA): TGTGCCATCTCCCCGGGTAGCGGTGAGCAGTTCTTC.

The rearrangement uses TRBV6-2 or TRBV6-3 and TRBJ2-7; 7 positions match TRBD1. CDR3 size: 16 residues. Germline trimming cut 0 bases from V and 3 bases from J; bases unmatched to any gene: 8. Germline lookup yields CDR1 MNHEY and CDR2 SVGEGT. The CDR3 DNA reads TGTGCCAGCAGTTACTCTGAGACAGGGAGATTCTACGAGCAGTACTTC. Amino acid sequence: CASSYSETGRFYEQYF.

This chain uses TRBV20-1 with TRBJ2-5; D uncertain. V was cut by 4 bases and J by 5 bases, with 11 bases left in between. There are 12 residues in the CDR3. CDR1 DFQATT and CDR2 SNEGSKA come from the germline V gene (reference sequence). This chain's CDR3 is CSAIWAGETQYF. The DNA for the CDR3 is TGCAGTGCTATCTGGGCCGGGGAGACCCAGTACTTC.

CDR3 sequence reads: CASSPRGGWYEQYF. The CDR3 region has the DNA TGTGCCAGCAGCCCCCGGGGAGGGTGGTACGAGCAGTACTTC. The J gene is TRBJ2-7, the V gene TRBV7-2; 7 positions agree with TRBD2. Germline CDR1 reads SGHTA; CDR2 reads FQGNSA. Trimming removed 5 bases from V and 4 bases from J; junction bases left unmatched: 8. The CDR3 sequence is 14 residues long.

This chain links TRBV20-1 with TRBJ2-5, with a weak D call TRBD2 (5 bases). CDR1 and CDR2 (germline): DFQATT, SNEGSKA (reference sequence). The CDR3 runs to 13 residues. V dropped 3 bases and J dropped 5 bases, with 13 bases sitting between them. CDR3 coding DNA: TGCAGTGCTAGTGGCAGAAGAGGGGAGACCCAGTACTTC. As protein: CSASGRRGETQYF.

This clonotype was counted at least ten times. This sequence joins TRBV12-3 or TRBV12-4 and TRBJ2-7; possible D gene TRBD1, 6 bases. The CDR3 sequence is 12 residues long. V was clipped by 6 bases and J by 4 bases, with 10 bases between them. In nucleotides, the CDR3 is TGTGCCAGCAGACAGGACAGTTACGAGCAGTACTTC. Amino acids: CASRQDSYEQYF.

This clonotype was seen a handful of times. The J gene is TRBJ2-7, the V gene TRBV7-2; 13 nucleotides align to TRBD2. The CDR3 runs to 16 residues. Germline-derived CDR1 and CDR2 are SGHTA and FQGNSA. The trim removed 6 bases at V and 3 bases at J, leaving 8 bases unmatched. Written as DNA, the CDR3 is TGTGCCAGCAGGGAAGGACTAGCGGGAGTTTTCTACGAGCAGTACTTC. This translates into CASREGLAGVFYEQYF.

The J gene is TRBJ1-2, the V gene TRBV27, with 10 positions matching TRBD1. The CDR3 is 15 residues long. The germline gives CDR1 MNHEY, CDR2 SMNVEV (reference sequence). J gave up 4 bases and V 6 bases, and 8 bases lay outside the gene matches. The DNA for the CDR3 is TGTGCCAGCAGCCCGACAGGGGGCGCAGGCTATGGCTACACCTTC. Its translation is CASSPTGGAGYGYTF.

The J gene is TRBJ2-1, the V gene TRBV4-2, with a possible D match to TRBD2 (6 bases). The CDR3 has 16 residues. Germline loops: CDR1 LGHNA, CDR2 YNFKEQ. Deletions cut 1 base from V and 2 bases from J, with 12 bases between. CDR3 loop: CASSQGWSGPYNEQFF. The CDR3 nucleotides are TGTGCCAGCAGCCAAGGTTGGAGCGGGCCCTACAATGAGCAGTTCTTC.